This passage covers 28 T cell receptor beta chains from one sample sequenced in a study of radiation and T cells in renal cell carcinoma (dated by TCRdb to 2018 to 2020). According to the study, the label for this sample's time point signals: blood 4 weeks post-SBRT, at nephrectomy. The treatment or condition label here, explained by the study, means: 15 Gy SBRT to primary tumor, nephrectomy 4 weeks later. The library relied on the immunoSEQ multiplex PCR assay. Not all clones reach the TCRdb copy of this immuneACCESS table, which keeps in-frame sequences only. Checked studies attribute under half of the gap to unresolved V genes and leave the rest unexplained. For this sample there are approximately 170,000 clones; about 85% appear just once. Of the sample, about 11% is held by the ten largest clones. Sequences were derived from blood, sampled from a patient whose treatment included radiotherapy and nephrectomy. These receptors were obtained from a woman aged 50 to 60 with renal cell carcinoma.

V is TRBV7-6 and J is TRBJ2-5; tentatively, D is TRBD2 (7 bases). The CDR3 spans 13 residues. Germline assignment: CDR1 SGHVS and CDR2 FNYEAQ. V was trimmed by 8 bases and J by 1 base, leaving 11 bases between them. This chain's CDR3 is CASRRGGQETQYF. CDR3 DNA: TGTGCCAGCCGGAGGGGGGGCCAAGAGACCCAGTACTTC. Supplemented by reference TRBV7-6 and TRBJ2-5, the full variable domain reads GAGVSQSPRYKVTKRGQDVALRCDPISGHVSLYWYRQALGQGPEFLTYFNYEAQQDKSGLPNDRFSAERPEGSISTLTIQRTEQRDSAMYRCASRRGGQETQYFGPGTRLLVL.

The V call is TRBV6-1, the J call TRBJ1-2; D is perhaps TRBD1 (6 bases). V was clipped by 4 bases and J by 4 bases, with 13 bases between them. Germline V gene lookup returns CDR1 MNHNS and CDR2 SASEGT. This CDR3 has 14 amino acids. CDR3 sequence: CASSGRTAPYGYTF. The CDR3 DNA reads TGTGCCAGCAGTGGACGGACAGCACCCTATGGCTACACCTTC.

This clone was observed a few times. The chain couples TRBV10-3 to TRBJ2-7; the D gene is possibly TRBD1 (6 bases). The CDR3 has 14 amino acids. Germline CDR1 is ENHRY and CDR2 is SYGVKD. Trimming removed 4 bases at V and 7 bases at J, with 17 bases between. Here the CDR3 DNA reads TGTGCCATCAGTGGACAAGACAGGTCGAAGGAGCAGTACTTC. Its protein product is CAISGQDRSKEQYF.

The V call is TRBV10-3, the J call TRBJ2-1; the D is unclear. Trimming removed 2 bases from V and 11 bases from J, with 19 bases in between. Germline assignment: CDR1 ENHRY and CDR2 SYGVKD. This CDR3 spans 15 amino acids. CDR3 protein: CAISEHSIPSTKQFF. The CDR3 bases are TGTGCCATCAGTGAGCACTCAATCCCATCCACCAAGCAGTTCTTC.

The V call is TRBV10-1, the J call TRBJ2-2; 11 positions match TRBD2. V shed 6 bases and J 3 bases; nucleotides not matched to a gene: 0. This CDR3 is 14 amino acids long. Germline lookup yields CDR1 WNHNN and CDR2 SYGVQD (reference sequence). Here the CDR3 reads CASRGLADTGELFF. CDR3 nucleotide sequence: TGCGCCAGCAGGGGACTAGCGGACACCGGGGAGCTGTTTTTT.

The rearrangement links TRBV30 to TRBJ1-5, with D uncertain. Germline V lookup: CDR1 GTSNPN, CDR2 SVGIG (reference sequence). The CDR3 has 12 residues. Deletions cut 2 bases from V and 9 bases from J, with 11 bases between. CDR3 in DNA: TGTGCCTGGAGTCCGCGGATAGGGCCCCAGCATTTT. It codes for CAWSPRIGPQHF.

CDR3 sequence reads: CATYSPRTNEKLFF. For the CDR3, the DNA is TGTGCCACCTACTCCCCACGGACTAATGAAAAACTGTTTTTT. This rearrangement joins TRBV6-5 to TRBJ1-4; unclear D gene. V gave up 10 bases and J gave up 2 bases, with 14 bases separating them. Germline V lookup: CDR1 MNHEY, CDR2 SVGAGI. This CDR3 has 14 amino acids.

The gene calls are TRBV5-1 and TRBJ2-2, with D uncertain. Germline CDR1 and CDR2: SGHRS and YFSETQ. Trimming took off 2 bases at V and 1 base at J, with 9 bases between the two ends. The CDR3 runs to 15 residues. CDR3 loop: CASSLTNMNTGELFF. The CDR3 DNA is TGCGCCAGCAGCTTAACTAACATGAACACCGGGGAGCTGTTTTTT.

The V and J genes are TRBV5-5 and TRBJ1-1; the match to TRBD1 covers 7 bases. There are 13 residues in the CDR3. Germline CDR1 is SGHKS and CDR2 is YYEKEE (reference sequence). J lost 1 base, V lost 8 bases, and 5 bases had no gene match. This CDR3 is CASHGTANTEAFF. The CDR3 bases are TGTGCCAGTCACGGGACAGCGAACACTGAAGCTTTCTTT. The variable domain in full, with the rest retrieved from reference TRBV5-5 and TRBJ1-1, is DAGVTQSPTHLIKTRGQQVTLRCSPISGHKSVSWYQQVLGQGPQFIFQYYEKEERGRGNFPDRFSARQFPNYSSELNVNALLLGDSALYLCASHGTANTEAFFGQGTRLTVV.

This clone has only a few counts. This rearrangement joins TRBV2 to TRBJ2-3; no reliable D call. The CDR3 covers 13 residues. The V and J ends lost 3 bases and 9 bases respectively, with 13 bases between them. Looked up from germline, CDR1 is SNHLY and CDR2 is FYNNEI. The CDR3 spells CASSEVPRWTQYF. The CDR3 DNA reads TGTGCCAGCAGTGAGGTTCCTAGGTGGACGCAGTATTTT.

The rearrangement joins TRBV7-2 to TRBJ2-1; the D is unclear. The germline V gene has CDR1 SGHTA and CDR2 FQGNSA. This CDR3 spans 14 amino acids. V lost 2 bases to trimming and J lost 5 bases, with 10 bases between them. DNA for the CDR3: TGTGCCAGCAGCTTAAGCGTCCTACACAATGAGCAGTTCTTC. This encodes CASSLSVLHNEQFF.

The V and J genes are TRBV10-1 and TRBJ2-2; D gene ambiguous. V was pared by 0 bases and J by 4 bases, with 3 bases between. Germline loops: CDR1 WNHNN, CDR2 SYGVQD (reference sequence). The CDR3 spans 13 residues. CDR3 bases: TGCGCCAGCAGTGAGTCGAGCACCGGGGAGCTGTTTTTT. This codes for CASSESSTGELFF.

This chain joins TRBV4-2 and TRBJ2-1; TRBD2 agrees at 7 bases. V lost 0 bases and J lost 6; bases outside the gene matches: 8. The CDR3 consists of 16 residues. Germline CDR1 LGHNA, CDR2 YNFKEQ. The CDR3 DNA follows: TGTGCCAGCAGCCAAGACGGATTGGCGGGGGTCAATGAGCAGTTCTTC. Protein product: CASSQDGLAGVNEQFF.

V and J are TRBV6-5 and TRBJ1-2, with 8 bases identical to TRBD1. V shed 6 bases and J 5 bases; nucleotides not matched to a gene: 8. The CDR3 covers 14 residues. Germline V lookup: CDR1 MNHEY, CDR2 SVGAGI. The CDR3 sequence: CASSPGTGGYGYTF. CDR3 coding DNA: TGTGCCAGCAGCCCCGGGACAGGTGGTTATGGCTACACCTTC.

The chain recombines TRBV7-9 with TRBJ2-7; D might be TRBD1 or TRBD2, each matching 5 bases. Germline values: CDR1 SEHNR, CDR2 FQNEAQ (reference sequence). This CDR3 contains 14 residues. Trimming removed 3 bases from V and 3 bases from J, with 12 bases in between. As DNA, the CDR3 is TGTGCCAGCAGCTTGACTGGGGACCTCTACGAGCAGTACTTC. Translated, it gives CASSLTGDLYEQYF.

The V call is TRBV6-7, the J call TRBJ1-5, with D unresolved. TRBV6-7 is sorted into the ORF group, with uncertain function. This CDR3 has 13 amino acids. Trimming shortened V by 2 bases and J by 4 bases, and 6 bases separated the two germline ends. As DNA, the CDR3 is TGTGCCAGCAGTTACCCGGGAAATCAGCCCCAGCATTTT. Residues: CASSYPGNQPQHF.

The V and J genes are TRBV4-1 and TRBJ2-6, with 11 nucleotides matching TRBD2. Trimming at V came to 4 bases and at J to 1 base, leaving 3 bases not matched to a gene. The CDR3 contains 17 residues. From germline, CDR1 is MGHRA and CDR2 YSYEKL. CDR3 loop: CASSPTSGVSGANVLTF. The CDR3 nucleotides read TGCGCCAGCAGCCCGACTAGCGGGGTTTCTGGGGCCAACGTCCTGACTTTC.

The chain uses TRBV6-1 and TRBJ1-1, with D hard to call. The CDR3 is made up of 15 amino acids. V was clipped by 2 bases and J by 0 bases, with 10 bases between them. Germline-derived CDR1 and CDR2 are MNHNS and SASEGT. This chain's CDR3 is CASSEWSRMNTEAFF. CDR3 coding DNA: TGTGCCAGCAGTGAATGGAGCCGGATGAACACTGAAGCTTTCTTT.

The genes are TRBV6-1 and TRBJ1-1; unclear D gene. CDR1 MNHNS and CDR2 SASEGT come from the germline V gene. Trimming removed 5 bases at V and 8 bases at J, with 9 bases between. The CDR3 is 11 residues long. The CDR3 here is CASSYDREAFF. In DNA, the CDR3 is TGTGCCAGCAGTTACGACCGCGAAGCTTTCTTT.

The gene calls are TRBV6-6 and TRBJ2-1; D perhaps matches TRBD2 (5 bases). V dropped 4 bases and J dropped 8 bases, with 12 bases sitting between them. CDR1 is MNHNY and CDR2 is SVGAGI in the germline V gene (reference sequence). The CDR3 extends over 13 amino acids. CDR3 nucleotide sequence: TGTGCCAGCAGTTCCCCTAGCCGGGATGAGCAGTTCTTC. As protein: CASSSPSRDEQFF.

The chain employs TRBV11-3 and TRBJ1-1; weak D call: TRBD1 (5 bases). Germline loops: CDR1 SGHNT, CDR2 YENEEA. This CDR3 has 13 residues. V lost 5 bases to trimming and J lost 7 bases, with 14 bases between them. The chain's CDR3 is CASSRGGTGEAFF. The DNA for the CDR3 is TGTGCCAGCAGCCGCGGGGGAACAGGTGAAGCTTTCTTT.

V usage is TRBV27 and J usage is TRBJ1-5; tentatively, D is TRBD1 (5 bases). Trimming took 2 bases from V and 2 from J, leaving 10 bases between them. CDR3 size: 15 residues. Per the germline V gene, CDR1 is MNHEY and CDR2 is SMNVEV (reference sequence). The CDR3 DNA is TGTGCCAGCAGTTTAATGGGACTTGGCAATCAGCCCCAGCATTTT. Amino acid sequence: CASSLMGLGNQPQHF.

A single count supports this clone. This chain joins TRBV4-3 and TRBJ2-2; tentatively, D is TRBD1 or TRBD2 (6 bases each). Trimming took 0 bases from V and 2 from J, leaving 13 bases between them. Germline CDR1 and CDR2: LGHNA and YSLEER. The CDR3 has 17 amino acids. CDR3 sequence: CASSQDPPGANTGELFF. The CDR3, as DNA: TGCGCCAGCAGCCAAGATCCCCCGGGGGCCAACACCGGGGAGCTGTTTTTT.

This clone was detected only once. The chain combines TRBV5-5 with TRBJ2-7; 7 nucleotides agree with TRBD1. The CDR3 extends over 15 amino acids. J was trimmed by 0 bases and V by 4 bases; bases with no gene match: 7. Germline CDR1 and CDR2: SGHKS and YYEKEE (reference sequence). CDR3 protein: CASSPTGPRSYEQYF. The CDR3 DNA follows: TGTGCCAGCAGCCCGACAGGGCCCCGCTCCTACGAGCAGTACTTC.

The chain joins TRBV7-6 to TRBJ2-5; D perhaps matches TRBD1 (5 bases). Germline assignment: CDR1 SGHVS and CDR2 FNYEAQ. The V and J ends lost 1 base and 5 bases respectively, with 11 bases between them. The CDR3 has 14 amino acids. The DNA of the CDR3 is TGTGCCAGCAGCTTAGTACCAGGGTTCGAGACCCAGTACTTC. Its translation: CASSLVPGFETQYF. The variable domain in full, with the rest retrieved from reference TRBV7-6 and TRBJ2-5, is GAGVSQSPRYKVTKRGQDVALRCDPISGHVSLYWYRQALGQGPEFLTYFNYEAQQDKSGLPNDRFSAERPEGSISTLTIQRTEQRDSAMYRCASSLVPGFETQYFGPGTRLLVL.

This chain links TRBV11-2 with TRBJ1-2; 8 positions agree with TRBD1. This CDR3 is built from 14 residues. Trimming removed 6 bases from V and 4 bases from J; junction bases left unmatched: 7. The V gene's germline CDR1 is SGHAT and CDR2 FQNNGV. CDR3 region: CASRQTGGGYGYTF. The CDR3 coding sequence is TGTGCCAGCAGGCAAACAGGGGGAGGCTATGGCTACACCTTC.

This clone has only a few counts. The J gene is TRBJ1-1, the V gene TRBV10-3, with TRBD1 identical over 7 bases. CDR3 length: 15 amino acids. Germline trimming cut 0 bases from V and 3 bases from J; bases unmatched to any gene: 4. Germline assignment: CDR1 ENHRY and CDR2 SYGVKD. In DNA, the CDR3 is TGTGCCATCAGTGAGTCGAACAGGGGATACACTGAAGCTTTCTTT. Its translation: CAISESNRGYTEAFF.

CDR3 DNA: TGTGCCAGCAGTCCCCTTTCCGCGAATACGCAGTATTTT. Its translation: CASSPLSANTQYF. The chain employs TRBV2 and TRBJ2-3; unclear D gene. Germline loops: CDR1 SNHLY, CDR2 FYNNEI. The CDR3 length is 13 residues. V was clipped by 5 bases and J by 7 bases, with 13 bases between them.